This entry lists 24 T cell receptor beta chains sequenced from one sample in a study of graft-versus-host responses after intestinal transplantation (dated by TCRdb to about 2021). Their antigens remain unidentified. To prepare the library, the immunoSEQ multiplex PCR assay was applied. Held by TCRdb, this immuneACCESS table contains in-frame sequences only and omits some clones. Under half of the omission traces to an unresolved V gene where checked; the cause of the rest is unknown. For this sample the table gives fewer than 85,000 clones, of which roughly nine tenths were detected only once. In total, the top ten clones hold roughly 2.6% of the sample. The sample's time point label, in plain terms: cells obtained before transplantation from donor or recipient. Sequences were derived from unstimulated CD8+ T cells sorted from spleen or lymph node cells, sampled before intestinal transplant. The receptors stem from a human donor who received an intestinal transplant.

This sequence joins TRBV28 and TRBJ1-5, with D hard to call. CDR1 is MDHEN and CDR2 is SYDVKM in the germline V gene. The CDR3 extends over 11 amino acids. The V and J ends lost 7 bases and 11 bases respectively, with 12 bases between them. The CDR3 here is CASNLGVAQHF. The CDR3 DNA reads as TGTGCCAGCAACCTCGGGGTAGCCCAGCATTTT.

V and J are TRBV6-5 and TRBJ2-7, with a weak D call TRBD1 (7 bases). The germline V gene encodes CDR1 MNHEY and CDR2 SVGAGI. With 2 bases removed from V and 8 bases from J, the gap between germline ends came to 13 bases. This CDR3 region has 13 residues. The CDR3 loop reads CASSYTQGGKQYF. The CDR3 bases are TGTGCCAGCAGTTACACCCAGGGGGGAAAGCAGTACTTC.

Here the CDR3 DNA reads TGTGCCAGCAGCTCGAGCGGAACCAGCCCCTACAATGAGCAGTTCTTC. Translation: CASSSSGTSPYNEQFF. The chain recombines TRBV11-3 with TRBJ2-1; TRBD2 might be the D (5 bases). Per the germline V gene, CDR1 is SGHNT and CDR2 is YENEEA. V gave up 4 bases and J gave up 2 bases, with 15 bases separating them. This CDR3 has 16 residues.

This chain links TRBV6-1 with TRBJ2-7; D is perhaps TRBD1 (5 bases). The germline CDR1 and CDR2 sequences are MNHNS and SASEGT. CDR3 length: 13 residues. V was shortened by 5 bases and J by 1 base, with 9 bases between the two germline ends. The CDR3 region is CASSKTDSYEQYF. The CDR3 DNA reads TGTGCCAGCAGTAAGACAGATTCCTACGAGCAGTACTTC.

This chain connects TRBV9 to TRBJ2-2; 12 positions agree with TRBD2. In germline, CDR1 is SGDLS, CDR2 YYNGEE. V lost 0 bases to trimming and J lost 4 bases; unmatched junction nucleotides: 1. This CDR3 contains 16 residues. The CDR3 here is CASSVGLAGVTGELFF. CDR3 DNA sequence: TGTGCCAGCAGCGTAGGACTAGCGGGGGTCACCGGGGAGCTGTTTTTT.

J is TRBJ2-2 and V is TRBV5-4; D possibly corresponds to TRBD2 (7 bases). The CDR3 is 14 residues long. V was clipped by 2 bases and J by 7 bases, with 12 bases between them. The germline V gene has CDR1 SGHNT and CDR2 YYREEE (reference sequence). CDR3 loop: CASSFRGGFGELFF. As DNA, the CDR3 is TGTGCCAGCAGCTTCCGCGGGGGCTTCGGGGAGCTGTTTTTT.

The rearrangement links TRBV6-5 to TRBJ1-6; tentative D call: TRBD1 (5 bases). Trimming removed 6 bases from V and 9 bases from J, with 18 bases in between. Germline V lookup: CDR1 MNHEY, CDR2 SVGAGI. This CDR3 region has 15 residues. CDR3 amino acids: CASRPEEGSASPLHF. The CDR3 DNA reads TGTGCCAGCAGACCAGAGGAGGGGTCGGCTTCACCCCTCCACTTT.

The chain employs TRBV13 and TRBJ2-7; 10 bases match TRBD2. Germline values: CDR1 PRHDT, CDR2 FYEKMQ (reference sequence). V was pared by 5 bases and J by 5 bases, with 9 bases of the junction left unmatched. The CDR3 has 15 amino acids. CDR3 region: CASSISGRPPDEQYF. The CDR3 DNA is TGTGCCAGCAGCATTAGCGGGAGGCCCCCCGACGAGCAGTACTTC.

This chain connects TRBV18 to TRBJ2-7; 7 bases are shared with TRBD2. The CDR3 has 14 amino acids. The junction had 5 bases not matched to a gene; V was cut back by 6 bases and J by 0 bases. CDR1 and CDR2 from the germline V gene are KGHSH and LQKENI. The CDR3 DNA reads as TGTGCCAGCTCTTCTAGCGGTAACTCCTACGAGCAGTACTTC. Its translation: CASSSSGNSYEQYF.

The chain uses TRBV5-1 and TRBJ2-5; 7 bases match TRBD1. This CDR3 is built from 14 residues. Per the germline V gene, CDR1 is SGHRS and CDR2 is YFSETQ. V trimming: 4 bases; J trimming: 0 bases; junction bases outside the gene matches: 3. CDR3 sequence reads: CASSRGQYQETQYF. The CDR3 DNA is TGCGCCAGCAGCCGGGGACAGTACCAAGAGACCCAGTACTTC.

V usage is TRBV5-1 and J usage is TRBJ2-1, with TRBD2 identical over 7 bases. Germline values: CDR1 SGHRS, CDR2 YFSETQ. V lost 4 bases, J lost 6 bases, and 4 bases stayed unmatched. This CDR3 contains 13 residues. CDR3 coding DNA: TGCGCCAGCAGCCGGGACTACCTCAATGAGCAGTTCTTC. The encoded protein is CASSRDYLNEQFF.

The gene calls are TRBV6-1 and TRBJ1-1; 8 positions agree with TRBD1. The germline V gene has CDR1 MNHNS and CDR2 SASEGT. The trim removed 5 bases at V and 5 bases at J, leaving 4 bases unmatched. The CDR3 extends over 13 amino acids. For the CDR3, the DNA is TGTGCCAGCAGTCCGACAGGGGAGACTGAAGCTTTCTTT. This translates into CASSPTGETEAFF.

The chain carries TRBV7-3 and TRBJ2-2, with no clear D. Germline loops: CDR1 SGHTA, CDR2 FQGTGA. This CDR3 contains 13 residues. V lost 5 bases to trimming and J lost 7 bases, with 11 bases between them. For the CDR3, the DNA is TGTGCCAGCAGCCCGAGGTCCCTCGGGGAGCTGTTTTTT. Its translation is CASSPRSLGELFF.

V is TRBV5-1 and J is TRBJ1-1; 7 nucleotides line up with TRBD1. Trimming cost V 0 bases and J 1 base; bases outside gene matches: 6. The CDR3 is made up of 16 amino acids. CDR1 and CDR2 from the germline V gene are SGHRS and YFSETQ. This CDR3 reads CASSLELDRENTEAFF. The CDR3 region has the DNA TGCGCCAGCAGCTTGGAACTTGACAGGGAGAACACTGAAGCTTTCTTT.

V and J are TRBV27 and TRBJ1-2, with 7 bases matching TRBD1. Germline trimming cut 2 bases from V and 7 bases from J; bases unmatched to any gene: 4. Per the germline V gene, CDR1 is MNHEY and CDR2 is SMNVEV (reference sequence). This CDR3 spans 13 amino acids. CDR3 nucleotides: TGTGCCAGCAGTTTAACAGGGGCGACTGGCTACACCTTC. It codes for CASSLTGATGYTF.

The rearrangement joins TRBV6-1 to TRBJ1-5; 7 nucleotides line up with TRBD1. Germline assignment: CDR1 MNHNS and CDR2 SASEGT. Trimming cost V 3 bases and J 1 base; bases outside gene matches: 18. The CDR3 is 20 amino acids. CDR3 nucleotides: TGTGCCAGCAGTGAGGCGGAGATAGGGGGCACTGAGTGGAGCAATCAGCCCCAGCATTTT. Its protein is CASSEAEIGGTEWSNQPQHF.

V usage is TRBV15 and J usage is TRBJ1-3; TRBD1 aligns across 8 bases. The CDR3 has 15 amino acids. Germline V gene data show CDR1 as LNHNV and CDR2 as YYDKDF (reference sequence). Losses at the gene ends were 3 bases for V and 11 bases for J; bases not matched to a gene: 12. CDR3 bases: TGTGCCACCAGCAGGCCAGGGGGCGTGGGAGGCGCCATATATTTT. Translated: CATSRPGGVGGAIYF.

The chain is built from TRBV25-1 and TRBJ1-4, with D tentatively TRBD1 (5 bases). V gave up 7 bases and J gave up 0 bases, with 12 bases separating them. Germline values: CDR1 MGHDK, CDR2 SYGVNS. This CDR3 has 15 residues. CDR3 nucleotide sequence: TGTGCCAGCAAGGGGAAAAGCCCAACTAATGAAAAACTGTTTTTT. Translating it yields CASKGKSPTNEKLFF.

The CDR3 DNA reads TGTGCCAGCAGCGTAGCAGGGACTAGCGACTCCTACGAGCAGTACTTC. It translates to CASSVAGTSDSYEQYF. The chain links TRBV9 to TRBJ2-5, with 10 bases aligning to TRBD2. The J call may be incorrect, as the DNA end agrees better with TRBJ2-7. The CDR3 has 16 amino acids. In germline, CDR1 is SGDLS, CDR2 YYNGEE.

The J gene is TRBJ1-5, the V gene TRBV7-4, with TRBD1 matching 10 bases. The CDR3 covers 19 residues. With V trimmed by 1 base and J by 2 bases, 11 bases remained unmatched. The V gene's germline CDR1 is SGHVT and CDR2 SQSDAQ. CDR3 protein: CASSLGGDRGRKGNQPQHF. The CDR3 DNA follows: TGTGCCAGCAGCTTAGGGGGCGACAGGGGGCGCAAAGGCAATCAGCCCCAGCATTTT.

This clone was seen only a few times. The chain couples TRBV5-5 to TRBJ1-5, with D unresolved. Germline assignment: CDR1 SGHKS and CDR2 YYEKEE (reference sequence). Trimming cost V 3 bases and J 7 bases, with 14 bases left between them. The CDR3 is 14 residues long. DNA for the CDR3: TGTGCCAGCAGCTCCGCTCTAATTACCCAGCCCCAGCATTTT. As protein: CASSSALITQPQHF.

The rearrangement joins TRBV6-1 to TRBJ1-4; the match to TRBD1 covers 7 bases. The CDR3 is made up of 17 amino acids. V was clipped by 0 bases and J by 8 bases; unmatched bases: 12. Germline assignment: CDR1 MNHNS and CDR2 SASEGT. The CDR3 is CASSEASRGGWWEKLFF. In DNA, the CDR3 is TGTGCCAGCAGTGAAGCCTCTCGAGGGGGCTGGTGGGAAAAACTGTTTTTT.

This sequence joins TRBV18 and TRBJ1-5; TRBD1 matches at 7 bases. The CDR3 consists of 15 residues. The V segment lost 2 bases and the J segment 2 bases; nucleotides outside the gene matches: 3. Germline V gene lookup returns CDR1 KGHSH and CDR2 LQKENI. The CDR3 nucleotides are TGTGCCAGCTCACCATACAGGGGCCGCAATCAGCCCCAGCATTTT. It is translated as CASSPYRGRNQPQHF.

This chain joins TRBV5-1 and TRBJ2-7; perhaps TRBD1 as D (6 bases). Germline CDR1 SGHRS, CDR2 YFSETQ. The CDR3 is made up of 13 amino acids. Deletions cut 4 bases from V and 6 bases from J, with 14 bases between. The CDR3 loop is CASSVRQAREQYF. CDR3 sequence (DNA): TGCGCCAGCAGCGTAAGACAGGCCCGCGAGCAGTACTTC.